Presented here are 19 T cell receptor beta chains from one specimen sequenced in a study of blood T cell repertoires in COVID-19. The table came from immunoSEQ multiplex PCR; TCRdb's copy has only in-frame clones and leaves some out. The table has 130,000 or so clones, 84% seen once; the top ten hold about 13%. Sequenced sample: peripheral blood. The receptors stem from a human donor in a cohort sampled during active COVID-19.

The chain joins TRBV20-1 to TRBJ2-3; TRBD2 agrees at 9 bases. V shed 3 bases and J 6 bases; nucleotides not matched to a gene: 10. CDR1 and CDR2 (germline): DFQATT, SNEGSKA (reference sequence). This CDR3 region has 15 residues. CDR3 DNA: TGCAGTGCTAGTGCGGTAGCGGGGGCCCGGGATACGCAGTATTTT. It translates to CSASAVAGARDTQYF.

The chain recombines TRBV7-6 with TRBJ1-2, with 9 bases identical to TRBD1. Germline V gene lookup returns CDR1 SGHVS and CDR2 FNYEAQ. This CDR3 region has 18 residues. The ends lost 5 bases at V and 8 bases at J; junction bases unmatched: 21. DNA for the CDR3: TGTGCCAGCAGCCGTAGAATACAGGGACAGGGATTTTCGGAAGGCTACACCTTC. It encodes CASSRRIQGQGFSEGYTF.

CDR3 nucleotides: TGTGCCAGCAGTTATGATCCATGGACAGGGGTTAACACCGGGGAGCTGTTTTTT. Its translation is CASSYDPWTGVNTGELFF. This chain uses TRBV6-2 or TRBV6-3 with TRBJ2-2, with 9 nucleotides matching TRBD1. The junction had 10 bases not matched to a gene; V was cut back by 3 bases and J by 2 bases. The CDR3 extends over 18 amino acids. Per the germline V gene, CDR1 is MNHEY and CDR2 is SVGEGT.

This chain connects TRBV11-1 to TRBJ1-6; the D is unclear. The V and J ends lost 4 bases and 13 bases respectively, with 8 bases between them. CDR3 length: 11 amino acids. The germline gives CDR1 SGHAT, CDR2 FQDESV (reference sequence). CDR3 in amino acids: CASSSPGPLHF. CDR3 DNA sequence: TGTGCCAGCAGCTCCCCGGGGCCCCTCCACTTT.

The chain has TRBV2 and TRBJ2-7; 7 positions agree with TRBD1. V trimming: 7 bases; J trimming: 2 bases; junction bases outside the gene matches: 11. This CDR3 region has 15 residues. From germline, CDR1 is SNHLY and CDR2 FYNNEI. CDR3 sequence reads: CASNHDRVPPYEQYF. The CDR3 bases are TGTGCCAGCAATCATGACAGGGTTCCTCCCTACGAGCAGTACTTC.

The genes are TRBV2 and TRBJ2-1, with 10 positions matching TRBD1. With 7 bases clipped from V and 9 bases from J, the junction kept 9 bases outside the gene matches. Germline lookup yields CDR1 SNHLY and CDR2 FYNNEI. The CDR3 spans 14 residues. CDR3 sequence (DNA): TGTGCCAGCATCCCGGGACAGGGGACCACTGAGCAGTTCTTC. This sequence encodes CASIPGQGTTEQFF.

The chain couples TRBV5-8 to TRBJ2-7; TRBD1 might be the D (6 bases). Germline V CDR1 and CDR2: SGHTS, YDEGEE. V gave up 1 base and J gave up 2 bases, with 16 bases separating them. The CDR3 consists of 16 residues. CDR3 DNA: TGTGCCAGCAGCTTGTTCTGGGCAGGGGTTCCCTACGAGCAGTACTTC. This sequence encodes CASSLFWAGVPYEQYF.

The rearrangement links TRBV6-6 to TRBJ2-7, with 10 bases matching TRBD2. V lost 7 bases and J lost 1; bases outside the gene matches: 1. Germline CDR1 is MNHNY and CDR2 is SVGAGI (reference sequence). The CDR3 extends over 13 amino acids. The CDR3 coding sequence is TGTGCCAGCACACTAGCGGGGTCCTACGAGCAGTACTTC. Its translation is CASTLAGSYEQYF.

This chain connects TRBV15 to TRBJ1-2, with TRBD1 as a possible D gene (5 bases). Trimming took 2 bases from V and 4 from J, leaving 23 bases between them. The germline V gene has CDR1 LNHNV and CDR2 YYDKDF (reference sequence). This CDR3 has 18 amino acids. The chain's CDR3 is CATSRSGRTEIPSYGYTF. The CDR3, as DNA: TGTGCCACCAGCAGATCAGGGAGGACGGAGATCCCTAGCTATGGCTACACCTTC.

The genes are TRBV6-5 and TRBJ2-7, with 8 bases matching TRBD2. Germline V gives CDR1 MNHEY, CDR2 SVGAGI. The CDR3 consists of 15 residues. Trimming took 8 bases from V and 2 from J; bases not matched to a gene: 11. In DNA, the CDR3 is TGTGCCAGCTGGGTTACGGGGGGGGCGGCCTACGAGCAGTACTTC. Its protein is CASWVTGGAAYEQYF.

DNA for the CDR3: TGTGCCAGCAGCCTGGACCGGAACTATGGCTACACCTTC. Residues: CASSLDRNYGYTF. The rearrangement uses TRBV5-8 and TRBJ1-2, with no clear D. The CDR3 extends over 13 amino acids. Trimming shortened V by 4 bases and J by 2 bases, and 9 bases separated the two germline ends. Germline CDR1 and CDR2: SGHTS and YDEGEE.

This clone was counted between two and nine times. The V call is TRBV6-4, the J call TRBJ1-6; 8 bases are a match to TRBD1. The CDR3 covers 14 residues. Germline V gene lookup returns CDR1 MRHNA and CDR2 SNTAGT. V was clipped by 6 bases and J by 10 bases; unmatched bases: 8. The CDR3 DNA sequence: TGTGCCAGCAGCTCCGACAGGGGAGGATCACCCCTCCACTTT. Translating gives CASSSDRGGSPLHF.

The rearrangement links TRBV9 to TRBJ1-5, with 8 bases fitting TRBD1. This CDR3 contains 13 residues. CDR1 SGDLS and CDR2 YYNGEE come from the germline V gene. V shed 2 bases, J shed 5 bases, and the junction held 0 bases outside the gene matches. The CDR3 DNA reads TGTGCCAGCAGCGTGGGACAGGATCAGCCCCAGCATTTT. It encodes CASSVGQDQPQHF.

In the case of this clone: Only one base separates this from a far larger clonotype, so it likely reflects a read error. The CDR3 loop reads CASSLDMNTEAFF. The DNA of the CDR3 is TGTGCCAGCAGCTTAGATATGAACACTGAAGCTTTCTTT. The chain employs TRBV11-3 and TRBJ1-1; D uncertain. The CDR3 loop spans 13 amino acids. Trimming removed 0 bases at V and 0 bases at J, with 2 bases between. Germline CDR1 and CDR2: SGHNT and YENEEA.

The chain links TRBV6-5 to TRBJ1-3; D not resolved. Trimming pared 8 bases from V and 0 bases from J, leaving 11 bases between. CDR1 and CDR2 from the germline V gene are MNHEY and SVGAGI. The CDR3 spans 14 residues. The CDR3 nucleotides are TGTGCCAGCGGCGGGGTGCCCTCTGGAAACACCATATATTTT. Amino acid sequence: CASGGVPSGNTIYF.

The J gene is TRBJ1-2, the V gene TRBV4-2; D might be TRBD1 (6 bases). CDR3 length equals 14 residues. V was shortened by 5 bases and J by 5 bases, with 15 bases between the two germline ends. In germline, CDR1 is LGHNA, CDR2 YNFKEQ. The DNA for the CDR3 is TGTGCCAGCAGCGGTGGGGGCTCCTCGTATGGCTACACCTTC. Translation: CASSGGGSSYGYTF.

This chain links TRBV30 with TRBJ2-3; 13 bases agree with TRBD2. The CDR3 is made up of 19 amino acids. Germline trimming cut 0 bases from V and 3 bases from J; bases unmatched to any gene: 12. CDR1 GTSNPN and CDR2 SVGIG come from the germline V gene (reference sequence). CDR3 region: CAWSVLIPGLAGRTDTQYF. Here the CDR3 DNA reads TGTGCCTGGAGTGTCCTGATACCGGGACTAGCGGGGAGAACAGATACGCAGTATTTT.

The CDR3 bases are TGTGCCTGGGGGCCTTACAGGGGTTCCTACGAGCAGTACTTC. Protein: CAWGPYRGSYEQYF. The V call is TRBV30, the J call TRBJ2-7, with 7 bases identical to TRBD1. Germline V gene data show CDR1 as GTSNPN and CDR2 as SVGIG (reference sequence). The CDR3 runs 14 residues. After removal of 5 bases from V and 1 base from J, the junction contained 8 bases not matched to a gene.

V gene TRBV28 combines with J gene TRBJ1-5; D is unclear. This CDR3 spans 16 amino acids. Germline lookup yields CDR1 MDHEN and CDR2 SYDVKM. V shed 1 base and J shed 4 bases, with 14 bases lying between them. CDR3 protein: CASSLSGGTGNQPQHF. CDR3 sequence (DNA): TGTGCCAGCAGTTTATCAGGAGGTACTGGTAATCAGCCCCAGCATTTT.